These 27 T cell receptor delta chains were all obtained from the same sample, sequenced in a study of gamma-delta T cells after stem cell transplantation. TCRdb re-analyzed the RT-PCR reads via CATT. The sample lists around 2,000 delta-chain clones; 24% were seen once. The specimen was gamma-delta T cells. Receptors were obtained from a human donor. It is not recorded whose cells these are; they may come from a transplant donor.

By share, this clone counts as medium-sized (0.01 to 0.1%). The chain links TRDV2 to TRDJ1; no reliable D call. The CDR3 has 16 amino acids. Germline assignment: CDR1 GEAIGNYY and CDR2 EKD. V was clipped by 6 bases and J by 0 bases, with 19 bases between them. CDR3 in amino acids: CACSPLTPPNTDKLIF. The DNA of the CDR3 is TGTGCCTGTTCTCCTCTTACCCCACCGAACACCGATAAACTCATCTTT.

On this clone itself: A far larger clone is a single base away, which makes a read error likely. The chain has TRDV2 and TRDJ1; 9 positions match TRDD3. CDR1 is GEAIGNYY, CDR2 EKD, per germline. Germline trimming cut 5 bases from V and 7 bases from J; bases unmatched to any gene: 10. This CDR3 is 14 amino acids long. Here the CDR3 reads CACGELGDEGKLIF. The CDR3 DNA reads as TGTGCCTGTGGCGAGCTGGGGGATGAGGGTAAACTCATCTTT.

The chain recombines TRDV1 with TRDJ1; D is uncertain. CDR1 is TSWWSYY, CDR2 QGS, per germline. There are 16 residues in the CDR3. V was shortened by 0 bases and J by 3 bases, with 14 bases between the two germline ends. CDR3 sequence reads: CALGELTFRGPDKLIF. CDR3 nucleotides: TGTGCTCTTGGGGAACTAACTTTTCGGGGCCCCGATAAACTCATCTTT.

As regards this clone: The protein given by TCRdb reflects a much larger clone and differs at residue 7 from this DNA's translation, likely from a read error; the protein shown is the DNA's translation. The chain is built from TRDV2 and TRDJ1; TRDD3 agrees at 10 bases. CDR1 and CDR2 (germline): GEAIGNYY, EKD. After removal of 1 base from V and 5 bases from J, the junction contained 9 bases not matched to a gene. This CDR3 is 16 amino acids long. The CDR3 DNA sequence: TGTGCCTGTGACACGCTAAGAGGGGGATACGTTGATAAACTCATCTTT. Amino acid sequence: CACDTLRGGYVDKLIF.

This clone has only one observation. The chain couples TRDV2 to TRDJ1; 7 bases are a match to TRDD3. V lost 3 bases to trimming and J lost 2 bases; unmatched junction nucleotides: 29. The CDR3 length is 22 residues. Germline V CDR1 and CDR2: GEAIGNYY, EKD. CDR3 amino acids: CACDSIQSWLGVDRSFTDKLIF. The DNA of the CDR3 is TGTGCCTGTGACTCTATACAATCCTGGCTGGGGGTCGACCGCTCGTTTACCGATAAACTCATCTTT.

By its share, this clone is medium-sized (0.01 to 0.1%). V usage is TRDV2 and J usage is TRDJ1; TRDD3 matches 8 bases. Germline V gene sequence: CDR1 GEAIGNYY, CDR2 EKD. V was pared by 0 bases and J by 0 bases, with 2 bases of the junction left unmatched. CDR3 length: 15 residues. The CDR3, as DNA: TGTGCCTGTGACACCGTTGGGGGATACACCGATAAACTCATCTTT. It yields the protein CACDTVGGYTDKLIF.

In its sample, this clone is medium-sized. The J gene is TRDJ1, the V gene TRDV2; TRDD3 aligns across 10 bases. This CDR3 has 21 residues. Looked up from germline, CDR1 is GEAIGNYY and CDR2 is EKD. Losses at the gene ends were 3 bases for V and 1 base for J; bases not matched to a gene: 22. CDR3 sequence reads: CACDPVSTSVTGGFITDKLIF. The CDR3 bases are TGTGCCTGTGACCCTGTCTCGACCTCCGTGACTGGGGGATTCATCACCGATAAACTCATCTTT.

This clone is termed medium-sized (0.01 to 0.1%). V is TRDV2 and J is TRDJ3; 10 bases are a match to TRDD3. V shed 0 bases and J 0 bases; nucleotides not matched to a gene: 16. The CDR3 runs to 23 residues. Per germline, CDR1 GEAIGNYY and CDR2 EKD. Written as DNA, the CDR3 is TGTGCCTGTGACACCTTCGTACTGGGGGATTCCACGCTGAGCTCCTGGGACACCCGACAGATGTTTTTC. This sequence encodes CACDTFVLGDSTLSSWDTRQMFF.

This clone has a handful of counts. The TCRdb protein comes from a much larger clone and disagrees with this DNA's translation at residue 5, likely due to a read error; the protein given here is derived from the DNA. The chain combines TRDV2 with TRDJ1, with a weak D call TRDD3 (6 bases). The CDR3 extends over 17 amino acids. Trimming removed 3 bases from V and 7 bases from J, with 26 bases in between. The V gene's germline CDR1 is GEAIGNYY and CDR2 EKD. Written as DNA, the CDR3 is TGTGCCTGTGACGCCTTCGTTTCGGAGGGTTTGGGGGGTAAACTCATCTTT. Translated, it gives CACDAFVSEGLGGKLIF.

This clone is deemed medium-sized (0.01 to 0.1%). The chain is built from TRDV2 and TRDJ1, with D perhaps matching TRDD3 (5 bases). There are 17 residues in the CDR3. V was clipped by 4 bases and J by 0 bases, with 20 bases between them. Germline V gives CDR1 GEAIGNYY, CDR2 EKD. CDR3 residues: CACDQMGLSRDTDKLIF. DNA for the CDR3: TGTGCCTGTGATCAAATGGGGCTTTCCCGGGACACCGATAAACTCATCTTT.

To note about this clone: A read error likely explains this, since a far larger clone differs by one base. The V gene is TRDV2, the J gene TRDJ1; D is ambiguous. The ends were cut back, 3 bases at V and 4 bases at J, with 14 bases in the middle. The CDR3 is made up of 14 amino acids. Germline CDR1 reads GEAIGNYY; CDR2 reads EKD. The CDR3 DNA sequence: TGTGCCTGTGACGCGTTACTGAAAGGCGATAAACTCATCTTT. Translated, it gives CACDALLKGDKLIF.

A few counts support this clone. This likely came from a read error, as a far larger clone is one base away. The same CDR3 also results from other DNA sequences found in this sample. This chain uses TRDV2 with TRDJ1, with 10 bases matching TRDD3. The junction had 14 bases not matched to a gene; V was cut back by 0 bases and J by 2 bases. The CDR3 loop spans 19 amino acids. The germline V gene has CDR1 GEAIGNYY and CDR2 EKD. CDR3 in amino acids: CACDTVSIRGIRLTDKLIF. Written as DNA, the CDR3 is TGTGCCTGTGACACCGTATCAATCCGGGGGATACGCCTGACCGATAAACTCATCTTT.

A remark on this clone: A far larger clone is one base from this, pointing to a likely read error. V and J are TRDV2 and TRDJ1, with 7 positions matching TRDD3. Per the germline V gene, CDR1 is GEAIGNYY and CDR2 is EKD. V gave up 0 bases and J gave up 6 bases; unmatched junction bases: 6. There are 14 residues in the CDR3. CDR3 bases: TGTGCCTGTGACACCGTACTGGGGCCCTATAAACTCATCTTT. Translation: CACDTVLGPYKLIF.

As regards this clone: It may be a read error: a sequence one base away is much more abundant. Other DNA sequences within the sample encode an identical CDR3. This chain uses TRDV1 with TRDJ1; the match to TRDD3 covers 12 bases. CDR3 length: 23 residues. V lost 0 bases and J lost 0; bases outside the gene matches: 20. Germline V gene sequence: CDR1 TSWWSYY, CDR2 QGS. The CDR3 nucleotides read TGTGCTCTTGGGGAACTAGCACCTAACCCTGGGGGATACGCGGTGGAGGACACCGATAAACTCATCTTT. Amino acids: CALGELAPNPGGYAVEDTDKLIF.

Turning to this clone: A far larger clone is a single base away, which makes a read error likely. Distinct nucleotide sequences in the sample also encode this CDR3. The chain employs TRDV1 and TRDJ1; 8 nucleotides align to TRDD3. Looked up from germline, CDR1 is TSWWSYY and CDR2 is QGS. This CDR3 has 19 residues. The CDR3 coding sequence is TGTGCTCTTGCGCCGTGTACTGGGGATACCCCCCTGTACACCGATAAACTTATCTTT. Encoded protein: CALAPCTGDTPLYTDKLIF.

By share, this clone ranks as medium-sized. This chain joins TRDV2 and TRDJ1, with TRDD3 matching 10 bases. V shed 2 bases, J shed 0 bases, and the junction held 11 bases outside the gene matches. The CDR3 covers 18 residues. Germline V lookup: CDR1 GEAIGNYY, CDR2 EKD. In DNA form, the CDR3 reads TGTGCCTGTGACAATGTGGGGGATACCCCCCTGTACACCGATAAACTCATCTTT. Amino acids: CACDNVGDTPLYTDKLIF.

Worth noting for this clone: A much more abundant neighbour one base away suggests this may be a read error. The chain combines TRDV2 with TRDJ1; 7 bases are a match to TRDD3. The CDR3 has 16 amino acids. The germline V gene encodes CDR1 GEAIGNYY and CDR2 EKD. Germline trimming cut 0 bases from V and 0 bases from J; bases unmatched to any gene: 6. The CDR3 region has the DNA TGTGCCTGTGACACCCTGGGGGCCCAGTACACCGATAAACTCATCTTT. As protein: CACDTLGAQYTDKLIF.

With regard to this clone: The protein recorded in TCRdb matches a much larger clone and deviates from this DNA's translation at residue 11, suggesting a read error; the protein here is obtained by translating the DNA. The rearrangement links TRDV2 to TRDJ1, with 8 bases lining up with TRDD3. Trimming at V came to 3 bases and at J to 3 bases, leaving 11 bases not matched to a gene. From germline, CDR1 is GEAIGNYY and CDR2 EKD. This CDR3 region has 16 residues. Here the CDR3 reads CACDGLGAMYADKLIF. The CDR3 DNA reads TGTGCCTGTGACGGACTGGGGGCCATGTACGCCGATAAACTCATCTTT.

Only a few counts were recorded for this clone. The protein TCRdb lists belongs to a much larger clone and differs from this DNA's translation at residue 12, which points to a read error; the protein shown is made from the DNA. The rearrangement joins TRDV1 to TRDJ1, with 8 positions matching TRDD3. In germline, CDR1 is TSWWSYY, CDR2 QGS. The CDR3 runs to 19 residues. Losses at the gene ends were 7 bases for V and 0 bases for J; bases not matched to a gene: 19. The DNA of the CDR3 is TGTGCTCTTGCGCCGTGTACTGGGGATACCCCCCCGTACACCGATAAACTCATCTTT. The encoded protein is CALAPCTGDTPPYTDKLIF.

About this clone itself: A single base separates this from a much larger clone, so it may be a read error. V gene TRDV2 combines with J gene TRDJ1, with 7 bases identical to TRDD3. CDR3 length equals 16 residues. Unmatched junction bases numbered 15, after V lost 3 bases and J lost 6 bases. Germline CDR1 reads GEAIGNYY; CDR2 reads EKD. CDR3 nucleotides: TGTGCCTGTGACTCAATACTACTGGGGAAGAACTATAAACTCATCTTT. Its protein product is CACDSILLGKNYKLIF.

By share of the sample, this clone is medium-sized. This likely came from a read error, as a far larger clone is one base away. J is TRDJ1 and V is TRDV2; no definite D call. CDR1 and CDR2 from the germline V gene are GEAIGNYY and EKD. The CDR3 totals 19 residues. As DNA, the CDR3 is TGTGCCTGTGACACCCTTGGTTTGTACCCGAACCGGTTCACCGATAAACCCATCTTT. This encodes CACDTLGLYPNRFTDKPIF.

This clone qualifies as medium-sized. V gene TRDV2 combines with J gene TRDJ1; no reliable D call. The V gene's germline CDR1 is GEAIGNYY and CDR2 EKD. V lost 6 bases and J 3 bases, leaving 13 bases between the germline ends. The length of the CDR3 is 13 residues. CDR3 protein: CACFSFLADKLIF. The CDR3 region has the DNA TGTGCCTGTTTTTCTTTTCTTGCCGATAAACTCATCTTT.

This clone was counted between two and nine times. This chain links TRDV1 with TRDJ1, with no clear D. Germline lookup yields CDR1 TSWWSYY and CDR2 QGS. This CDR3 spans 21 amino acids. The V gene lost 1 base and the J gene lost 7 bases, with 34 bases spanning the gap. As DNA, the CDR3 is TGTGCTCTTGGGGAACCCCCAGTCTACGTCCCCATCGTTCCCAAACCCCTTAAACTCATCTTT. It encodes CALGEPPVYVPIVPKPLKLIF.

By proportion, this clone is medium-sized (0.01 to 0.1%). The gene calls are TRDV1 and TRDJ1; 7 bases are shared with TRDD2. The CDR3 is made up of 20 amino acids. J lost 3 bases, V lost 3 bases, and 22 bases had no gene match. Germline loops: CDR1 TSWWSYY, CDR2 QGS. As DNA, the CDR3 is TGTGCTCTTGGGGACCCAAATGGCCTTCCTTACCATACTGGCTCCGATAAACTCATCTTT. Translated, it gives CALGDPNGLPYHTGSDKLIF.

Of note for this clone: A far larger clone is only one base removed, so a read error is likely. The V call is TRDV2, the J call TRDJ1; the match to TRDD3 covers 8 bases. CDR1 is GEAIGNYY, CDR2 EKD, per germline. The CDR3 extends over 14 amino acids. The V segment lost 5 bases and the J segment 4 bases; nucleotides outside the gene matches: 8. CDR3 protein: CACGTLTGGDKLIF. In nucleotides, the CDR3 is TGTGCCTGTGGCACACTAACTGGGGGCGATAAACTCATCTTT.

About this clone itself: This likely traces to a read error, being one base from a far larger clone. At the DNA level, this CDR3 is encoded by other sequences in the same sample as well. The chain recombines TRDV2 with TRDJ1; TRDD3 matches at 8 bases. Germline V gene lookup returns CDR1 GEAIGNYY and CDR2 EKD. The CDR3 has 14 residues. The J segment lost 11 bases and the V segment lost 3 bases, leaving 13 bases of the junction unmatched. Here the CDR3 reads CACDALTGGLKLIF. CDR3 DNA: TGTGCCTGTGACGCTCTAACTGGGGGTCTAAAGCTCATCTTT.

As to this clone: A read error may explain this, as a much larger clone is one base away. The same CDR3 is also encoded by other DNA sequences in this sample. The chain joins TRDV2 to TRDJ1; a weak D match, TRDD3 (6 bases). Trimming pared 4 bases from V and 10 bases from J, leaving 21 bases between. CDR3 size: 14 residues. Germline V gives CDR1 GEAIGNYY, CDR2 EKD. CDR3 amino acids: CACDPLVLGDLLIF. CDR3 DNA sequence: TGTGCCTGTGATCCCCTCGTACTGGGAGATTTACTCATCTTT.